These 17 T cell receptor beta chains came from one sample sequenced in a study of cytomegalovirus exposure and HLA in healthy donors. Primers: 60 Vbeta forward and 13 Jbeta reverse. Repertoires were generated with immunoSEQ multiplex PCR, while TCRdb's copy carries only in-frame clones and drops some. The sample lists around 130,000 clones; 66% were seen once. The specimen was PBMCs. These receptors were collected from a man aged 18 to 30 in good health and CMV-seronegative.

This clone was seen once. The chain is built from TRBV6-1 and TRBJ1-2, with D possibly being TRBD1 (6 bases). Germline V CDR1 and CDR2: MNHNS, SASEGT. This CDR3 spans 15 amino acids. Between the trimmed V and J ends, which lost 6 bases and 3 bases, there was a span of 17 bases. The DNA of the CDR3 is TGTGCCAGCAGCCAGGACAGCTTCCCTTACTATGGCTACACCTTC. The encoded protein is CASSQDSFPYYGYTF.

This sequence joins TRBV12-5 and TRBJ2-5, with TRBD2 identical over 7 bases. The V gene's germline CDR1 is LGHNT and CDR2 FRNRAP. Trimming cost V 7 bases and J 5 bases; bases outside gene matches: 13. This CDR3 is built from 15 residues. CDR3 nucleotides: TGTGCTAGTGCGGGCAGGGAGGGACTTTGGGAGACCCAGTACTTC. This encodes CASAGREGLWETQYF.

This clone appeared once. The chain recombines TRBV10-2 with TRBJ2-7; possible D gene TRBD2, 5 bases. V lost 7 bases to trimming and J lost 2 bases, with 12 bases between them. The germline gives CDR1 WSHSY, CDR2 SAAADI. This CDR3 comprises 13 residues. CDR3 amino acids: CASTARATYEQYF. The CDR3 region has the DNA TGCGCCAGCACGGCGCGGGCAACCTACGAGCAGTACTTC.

The rearrangement links TRBV18 to TRBJ1-1; D ambiguous. The CDR3 spans 12 residues. The V end was cut by 3 bases, the J end by 9 bases, with 11 bases between. Germline V gene data show CDR1 as KGHSH and CDR2 as LQKENI. For the CDR3, the DNA is TGTGCCAGCTCACCCAACCAGGATAAAGCTTTCTTT. Amino acid sequence: CASSPNQDKAFF. The full variable domain, rest sourced from reference TRBV18 and TRBJ1-1, is NAGVMQNPRHLVRRRGQEARLRCSPMKGHSHVYWYRQLPEEGLKFMVYLQKENIIDESGMPKERFSAEFPKEGPSILRIQQVVRGDSAAYFCASSPNQDKAFFGQGTRLTVV.

The rearrangement uses TRBV4-3 and TRBJ2-1, with 12 bases identical to TRBD2. The CDR3 has 14 residues. Losses at the gene ends were 8 bases for V and 5 bases for J; bases not matched to a gene: 4. The germline CDR1 and CDR2 sequences are LGHNA and YSLEER. In DNA, the CDR3 is TGCGCCAGCGCCCGACTAGCGGGAGACAATGAGCAGTTCTTC. This sequence encodes CASARLAGDNEQFF.

This clone appeared a few times. The J gene is TRBJ1-1, the V gene TRBV6-5, with TRBD1 matching 8 bases. J lost 11 bases, V lost 0 bases, and 8 bases had no gene match. The CDR3 loop spans 14 amino acids. The germline V gene encodes CDR1 MNHEY and CDR2 SVGAGI. The CDR3 spells CASSYSGQGAMAFF. The CDR3 DNA reads TGTGCCAGCAGTTACTCGGGGCAGGGGGCGATGGCTTTCTTT.

The chain links TRBV9 to TRBJ1-2; D is perhaps TRBD1 (6 bases). CDR1 and CDR2 (germline): SGDLS, YYNGEE. Trimming pared 3 bases from V and 8 bases from J, leaving 14 bases between. The CDR3 has 13 amino acids. As DNA, the CDR3 is TGTGCCAGCAGCGGGGACACAGCGTTCGGCTACACCTTC. As protein: CASSGDTAFGYTF. The full variable domain, completed using reference TRBV9 and TRBJ1-2, is DSGVTQTPKHLITATGQRVTLRCSPRSGDLSVYWYQQSLDQGLQFLIQYYNGEERAKGNILERFSAQQFPDLHSELNLSSLELGDSALYFCASSGDTAFGYTFGSGTRLTVV.

In this sample, this clone turned up a few times. The J gene is TRBJ1-2, the V gene TRBV7-9, with D perhaps TRBD1 (5 bases). The CDR3 totals 13 residues. Per the germline V gene, CDR1 is SEHNR and CDR2 is FQNEAQ (reference sequence). The germline V and J ends were trimmed by 4 bases and 2 bases, with 8 bases remaining between them. For the CDR3, the DNA is TGTGCCAGCAGCTCCGGGGGGAACTATGGCTACACCTTC. Its translation is CASSSGGNYGYTF.

The rearrangement links TRBV18 to TRBJ2-7; D is perhaps TRBD2 (5 bases). The germline V gene has CDR1 KGHSH and CDR2 LQKENI. The V end lost 2 bases, the J end lost 3 bases, and 17 bases lay between the germline ends. The CDR3 is 16 residues long. The CDR3 DNA reads TGTGCCAGCTCACCAAAAACCGGGATCCTATTCTACGAGCAGTACTTC. Its translation is CASSPKTGILFYEQYF.

This clone showed up just a few times. V and J are TRBV6-6 and TRBJ2-5, with D unresolved. V dropped 2 bases and J dropped 2 bases, with 6 bases sitting between them. Germline CDR1 and CDR2: MNHNY and SVGAGI (reference sequence). There are 13 residues in the CDR3. The CDR3 loop reads CASSYGPQETQYF. For the CDR3, the DNA is TGTGCCAGCAGTTACGGGCCTCAAGAGACCCAGTACTTC.

In nucleotides, the CDR3 is TGTGCCAGCAGTTACTCCGACAGGGGGCCGAATGAAAAACTGTTTTTT. Protein: CASSYSDRGPNEKLFF. This chain joins TRBV6-5 and TRBJ1-4; 10 bases agree with TRBD1. The CDR3 totals 16 residues. Germline V lookup: CDR1 MNHEY, CDR2 SVGAGI. V was clipped by 0 bases and J by 5 bases; unmatched bases: 3.

This rearrangement joins TRBV4-1 to TRBJ2-5; 13 bases align to TRBD2. The trim removed 1 base at V and 1 base at J, leaving 3 bases unmatched. Germline CDR1 and CDR2: MGHRA and YSYEKL. This CDR3 has 17 amino acids. The CDR3 reads CASSQGTSGGLQETQYF. The CDR3 nucleotides are TGCGCCAGCAGCCAAGGGACTAGCGGGGGCCTCCAAGAGACCCAGTACTTC.

In its sample, this clone was seen a few times. The rearrangement uses TRBV7-2 and TRBJ2-5; 7 nucleotides match TRBD1. Looked up from germline, CDR1 is SGHTA and CDR2 is FQGNSA. With V trimmed by 2 bases and J by 3 bases, 15 bases remained unmatched. The CDR3 is made up of 18 amino acids. The CDR3 bases are TGTGCCAGCAGCTTACCTGAGTTCCCCGGGACAGCAAAAGAGACCCAGTACTTC. This sequence encodes CASSLPEFPGTAKETQYF. The whole variable domain, filled in from reference TRBV7-2 and TRBJ2-5, reads GAGVSQSPSNKVTEKGKDVELRCDPISGHTALYWYRQSLGQGLEFLIYFQGNSAPDKSGLPSDRFSAERTGGSVSTLTIQRTQQEDSAVYLCASSLPEFPGTAKETQYFGPGTRLLVL.

The V and J genes are TRBV28 and TRBJ1-5; D is perhaps TRBD1 (5 bases). The CDR3 extends over 16 amino acids. The germline gives CDR1 MDHEN, CDR2 SYDVKM. V was shortened by 5 bases and J by 2 bases, with 16 bases between the two germline ends. CDR3 bases: TGTGCCAGCAGTCCCCGACAGCCTGCAGGCAATCAGCCCCAGCATTTT. The encoded protein is CASSPRQPAGNQPQHF.

This clone has more than one count but fewer than ten. The V and J genes are TRBV30 and TRBJ2-1; 7 bases agree with TRBD1. V was clipped by 3 bases and J by 0 bases; unmatched bases: 5. Germline V gene lookup returns CDR1 GTSNPN and CDR2 SVGIG (reference sequence). This CDR3 region has 15 residues. The CDR3 region has the DNA TGTGCCTGGAGGACAGGGCTCAGCTCCTACAATGAGCAGTTCTTC. Translating it yields CAWRTGLSSYNEQFF.

This sequence joins TRBV9 and TRBJ1-2, with unresolved D. The V end lost 2 bases, the J end lost 4 bases, and 12 bases lay between the germline ends. The CDR3 covers 14 residues. Germline V gene sequence: CDR1 SGDLS, CDR2 YYNGEE. DNA of the CDR3: TGTGCCAGCAGCGTTAACAGCTTCACCTATGGCTACACCTTC. Protein sequence: CASSVNSFTYGYTF.

The rearrangement joins TRBV7-2 to TRBJ2-7, with 9 positions matching TRBD2. Trimming cost V 1 base and J 5 bases; bases outside gene matches: 6. Germline-derived CDR1 and CDR2 are SGHTA and FQGNSA. This CDR3 region has 15 residues. CDR3 bases: TGTGCCAGCAGCTTAGTCGCGGGAGGGCACCACGAGCAGTACTTC. Encoded protein: CASSLVAGGHHEQYF.